This TCR beta chain was captured by sequencing in a study of neurological immune-mediated disorders. Study-level results: Expansion of TCR clones was greatest in HTLV-1-associated myelopathy and smallest in multiple sclerosis, where it fell below that of healthy controls.

Unsorted libraries were generated from 2 million PBMCs held at -80 degrees C. This clonotype came up many times. The antigen is undetermined. The team produced cDNA through 5'RACE using 10-nucleotide random UMIs. Every sequencing run returned over 190 million TCR-beta sequences, which were derived from 15-18 subjects. From the 5' RACE reads, TCRdb called clonotypes with MiXCR, one entry per CDR3 protein. This repertoire shows 77,000 or so distinct CDR3 sequences, roughly 9.5% found once; its top ten account for 1.7%. This CDR3 has 13 amino acids. In germline, CDR1 is SGHRS, CDR2 YFSETQ. The V gene lost 4 bases and the J gene lost 1 base, with 8 bases spanning the gap.

The receptor's source is a man between 50 and 59 years old in good health. The V and J genes are TRBV5-1 and TRBJ1-2, with D hard to call. The sequenced sample was PBMCs. CDR3 sequence (DNA): TGCGCCAGCAGCCACAGAGATAACTATGGCTACACCTTC. As protein: CASSHRDNYGYTF.